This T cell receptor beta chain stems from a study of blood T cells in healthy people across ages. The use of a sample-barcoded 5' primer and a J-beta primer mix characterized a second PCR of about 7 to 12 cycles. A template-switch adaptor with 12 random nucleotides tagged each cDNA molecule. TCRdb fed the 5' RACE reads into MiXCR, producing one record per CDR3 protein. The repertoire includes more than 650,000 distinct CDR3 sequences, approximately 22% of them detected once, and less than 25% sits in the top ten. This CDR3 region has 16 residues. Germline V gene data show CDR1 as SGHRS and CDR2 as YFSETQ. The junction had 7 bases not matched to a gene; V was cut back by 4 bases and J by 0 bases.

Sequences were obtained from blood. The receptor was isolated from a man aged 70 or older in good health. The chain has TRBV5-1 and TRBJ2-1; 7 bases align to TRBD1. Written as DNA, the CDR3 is TGCGCCAGCAGCCCATGGACAGGTAGCTCCTACAATGAGCAGTTCTTC. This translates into CASSPWTGSSYNEQFF. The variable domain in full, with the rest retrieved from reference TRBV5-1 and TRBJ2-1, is KAGVTQTPRYLIKTRGQQVTLSCSPISGHRSVSWYQQTPGQGLQFLFEYFSETQRNKGNFPGRFSGRQFSNSRSEMNVSTLELGDSALYLCASSPWTGSSYNEQFFGPGTRLTVL.